The 7 T cell receptor beta chains below were found in one sample sequenced in a study of T-cell reconstitution after alpha-beta-depleted transplantation in children. As it was prepared, the TCRbeta library received unique molecular identifiers. TCRdb analysed the PCR reads with MiXCR anew, one entry per CDR3 protein. The data show 440,000 or so distinct CDR3 sequences, with approximately 42% seen just once and under 35% held by the top ten. Specimen: PBMCs, collected before TCRalphabeta/CD19-depleted stem cell transplant. Receptor source: a girl aged 2 to 10 with aplastic anemia, due to receive a stem cell transplant.

This clonotype has only a few counts. This chain connects TRBV20-1 to TRBJ2-1; 7 bases are shared with TRBD2. After removal of 1 base from V and 2 bases from J, the junction contained 2 bases not matched to a gene. The CDR3 runs to 14 residues. Germline V gene lookup returns CDR1 DFQATT and CDR2 SNEGSKA (reference sequence). The CDR3 DNA reads as TGCAGTGCTAGAGGGGCGGGAGCCTACAATGAGCAGTTCTTC. As protein: CSARGAGAYNEQFF.

This clonotype has only one observation. This chain uses TRBV7-8 with TRBJ2-7; D may be TRBD2 (6 bases). The CDR3 length is 16 residues. Germline CDR1 SGHVS, CDR2 FQNEAQ. V was clipped by 4 bases and J by 4 bases, with 20 bases between them. In DNA form, the CDR3 reads TGTGCCAGCAGCTCTTTCCGGGACTCACACTTTTACGAGCAGTACTTC. It codes for CASSSFRDSHFYEQYF.

CDR3 amino acids: CASSVPRTTDTQYF. CDR3 sequence (DNA): TGTGCCAGCAGCGTACCCCGGACCACAGATACGCAGTATTTT. V is TRBV9 and J is TRBJ2-3; D unclear. Germline V lookup: CDR1 SGDLS, CDR2 YYNGEE. The CDR3 consists of 14 residues. V was trimmed by 1 base and J by 2 bases, leaving 8 bases between them.

The CDR3 here is CSARSGNTEAFF. The CDR3 DNA reads TGCAGTGCTAGGTCGGGTAACACTGAAGCTTTCTTT. The rearrangement joins TRBV20-1 to TRBJ1-1, with unresolved D. Germline lookup yields CDR1 DFQATT and CDR2 SNEGSKA (reference sequence). The CDR3 consists of 12 residues. With 3 bases removed from V and 2 bases from J, the gap between germline ends came to 7 bases.

This clonotype has just a few counts. V and J are TRBV30 and TRBJ1-1, with D unclear. Germline lookup yields CDR1 GTSNPN and CDR2 SVGIG (reference sequence). The CDR3 sequence is 13 residues long. V was shortened by 0 bases and J by 3 bases, with 8 bases between the two germline ends. CDR3: CAWSVEGYTEAFF. The CDR3 nucleotides read TGTGCCTGGAGTGTGGAGGGCTACACTGAAGCTTTCTTT.

This clonotype was counted at least ten times. The J gene is TRBJ1-2, the V gene TRBV27; 9 bases fit TRBD1. This CDR3 is 14 amino acids long. The germline CDR1 and CDR2 sequences are MNHEY and SMNVEV (reference sequence). The V gene end was trimmed by 5 bases and the J gene end by 6 bases; junction bases not matched to a gene: 7. The CDR3 region has the DNA TGTGCCAGCAGTCGGGACAGGGCGAGGAATGGCTACACCTTC. This codes for CASSRDRARNGYTF.

The J gene is TRBJ2-1, the V gene TRBV20-1; D is possibly TRBD2 (5 bases). V lost 5 bases and J lost 7, with 15 bases in between. Germline V gene sequence: CDR1 DFQATT, CDR2 SNEGSKA (reference sequence). The CDR3 sequence is 13 residues long. CDR3 sequence (DNA): TGCAGTGCTGCCCTCGGGGTGGTGAATGAGCAGTTCTTC. Translating it yields CSAALGVVNEQFF.